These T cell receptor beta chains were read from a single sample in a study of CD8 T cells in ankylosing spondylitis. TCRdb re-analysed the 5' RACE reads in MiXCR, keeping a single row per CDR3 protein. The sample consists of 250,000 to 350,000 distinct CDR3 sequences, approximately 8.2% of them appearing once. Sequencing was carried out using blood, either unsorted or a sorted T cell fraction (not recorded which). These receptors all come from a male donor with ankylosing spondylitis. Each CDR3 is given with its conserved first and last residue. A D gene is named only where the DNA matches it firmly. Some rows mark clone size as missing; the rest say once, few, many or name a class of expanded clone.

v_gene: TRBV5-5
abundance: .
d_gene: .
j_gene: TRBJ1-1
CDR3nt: TGTGCCAGCAGCTTGCTCGTGAGTGACACCGAAGCTTTCTTT
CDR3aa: CASSLLVSDTEAFF

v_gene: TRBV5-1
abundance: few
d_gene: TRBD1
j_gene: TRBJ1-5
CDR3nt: TGCGCCAGCAGTCCCACAACAGGGGTCAATCAGCCCCAGCATTTT
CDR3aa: CASSPTTGVNQPQHF

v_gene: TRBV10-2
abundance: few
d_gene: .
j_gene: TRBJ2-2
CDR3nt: TGCGCCAGCAGTGAGTCAACGGCCTCGAACACCGGGGAGCTGTTTTTT
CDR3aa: CASSESTASNTGELFF

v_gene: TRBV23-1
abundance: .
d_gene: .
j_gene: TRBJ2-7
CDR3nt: TGCGCCAGCGGAGTCGTAGAGAGCTGGGGCGAGCAGTACTTC
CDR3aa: CASGVVESWGEQYF

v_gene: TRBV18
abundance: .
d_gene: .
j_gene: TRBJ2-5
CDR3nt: TGTGCCAGCTCACCACCGGCCAGGGTGGAGACCCAGTACTTC
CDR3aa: CASSPPARVETQYF

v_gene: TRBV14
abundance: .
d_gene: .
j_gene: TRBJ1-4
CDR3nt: TGTGCCAGCAGCCAAGAGCGTCGGGACGGAACTAATGAAAAACTGTTTTTT
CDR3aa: CASSQERRDGTNEKLFF

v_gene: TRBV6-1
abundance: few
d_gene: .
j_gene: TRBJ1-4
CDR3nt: TGTGCCAGCAGGCTAGACAGATGGAATGAAAAACTGTTTTTT
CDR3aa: CASRLDRWNEKLFF

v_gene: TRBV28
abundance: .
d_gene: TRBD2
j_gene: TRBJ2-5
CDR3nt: TGTGCCAGCAGTGCCCGGGGACTAGCGGGAGAGACCCAGTACTTC
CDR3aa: CASSARGLAGETQYF

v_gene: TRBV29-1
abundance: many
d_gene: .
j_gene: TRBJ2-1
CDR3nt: TGCAGCGTCGCTACCGGGACAAACCGTTACAATGAGCAGTTCTTC
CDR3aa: CSVATGTNRYNEQFF

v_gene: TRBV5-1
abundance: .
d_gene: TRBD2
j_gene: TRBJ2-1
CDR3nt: TGCGCCAGCAGCAAAGAGGGACTAGCGGGAGGGCCCTCGCTTCTCAATGAGCAGTTCTTC
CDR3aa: CASSKEGLAGGPSLLNEQFF

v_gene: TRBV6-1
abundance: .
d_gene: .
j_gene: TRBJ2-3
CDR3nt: TGTGCCAGCAGTGATCCGGGACGCAGCACAGATACGCAGTATTTT
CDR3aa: CASSDPGRSTDTQYF

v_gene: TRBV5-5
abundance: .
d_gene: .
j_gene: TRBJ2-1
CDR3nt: TGTGCCAGCAGCTTGGATCTAGCGTATAGTGAGCAGTTCTTC
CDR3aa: CASSLDLAYSEQFF

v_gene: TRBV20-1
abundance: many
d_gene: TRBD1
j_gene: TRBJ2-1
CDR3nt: TGCAGTGCTAGTACCCCAAAATTTATACAGGGGAACTACAATGAGCAGTTCTTC
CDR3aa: CSASTPKFIQGNYNEQFF

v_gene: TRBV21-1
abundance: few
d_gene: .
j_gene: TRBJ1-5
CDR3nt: TGTGCCAGCAGCAAAGTACAGGGCCTCGCGAGCAATCAGCCCCAGCATTTT
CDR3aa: CASSKVQGLASNQPQHF

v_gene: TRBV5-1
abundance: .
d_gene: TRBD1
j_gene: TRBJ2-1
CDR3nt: TGCGCCAGCAGCTTGGAGGGGACAGGGGGCGATGAGCAGTTCTTC
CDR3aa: CASSLEGTGGDEQFF

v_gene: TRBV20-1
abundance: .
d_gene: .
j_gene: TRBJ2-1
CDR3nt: TGCAGTGCTAGAGAGATAAATGAGCAGTTCTTC
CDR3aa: CSAREINEQFF

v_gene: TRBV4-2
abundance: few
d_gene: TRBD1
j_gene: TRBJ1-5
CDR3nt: TGTGCCAGCAGCCAAGAGTACGACAGGGTCTTCGGCAATCAGCCCCAGCATTTT
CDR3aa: CASSQEYDRVFGNQPQHF

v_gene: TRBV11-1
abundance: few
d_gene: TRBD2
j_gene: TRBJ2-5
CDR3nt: TGTGCCAGCAGCCCGCAATATGGACTAGCGGGAGGGTACCAAGAGACCCAGTACTTC
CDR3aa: CASSPQYGLAGGYQETQYF

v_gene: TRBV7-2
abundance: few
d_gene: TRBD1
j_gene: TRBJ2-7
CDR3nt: TGTGCCAGCAGCCTGGGACAGGGGATGGCCTACGAGCAGTACTTC
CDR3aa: CASSLGQGMAYEQYF

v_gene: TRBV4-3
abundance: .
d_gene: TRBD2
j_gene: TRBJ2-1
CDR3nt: TGCGCCACCAGAGGACTAGGGAATGAGCAGTTCTTC
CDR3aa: CATRGLGNEQFF

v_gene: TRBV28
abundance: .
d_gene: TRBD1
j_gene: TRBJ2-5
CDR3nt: TGTGCCAGCAGTTTTGCCCCCTCGGACAGGGACGGTGAGACCCAGTACTTC
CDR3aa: CASSFAPSDRDGETQYF

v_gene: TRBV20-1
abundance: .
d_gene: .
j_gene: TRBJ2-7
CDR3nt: TGCAGTGCTAGAGCGGTGGGAGTAGACTACGAGCAGTACTTC
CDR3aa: CSARAVGVDYEQYF

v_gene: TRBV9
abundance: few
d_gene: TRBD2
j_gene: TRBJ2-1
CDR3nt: TGTGCCAGCAGCGTAGGACCTAGCGGGAGGGCCATCAATGAGCAGTTCTTC
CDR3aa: CASSVGPSGRAINEQFF

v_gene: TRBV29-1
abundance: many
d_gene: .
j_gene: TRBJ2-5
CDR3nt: TGCAGCGTTGAAGCAGCTGAGACCCAGTACTTC
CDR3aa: CSVEAAETQYF

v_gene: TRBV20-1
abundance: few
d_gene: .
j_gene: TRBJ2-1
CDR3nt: TGCAGGGGGGGACCGAATTCAAATGAGCAGTTCTTC
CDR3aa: CRGGPNSNEQFF

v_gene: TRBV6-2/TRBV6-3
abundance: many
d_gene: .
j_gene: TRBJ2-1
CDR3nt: TGTGCCAGCAGTTACCCCTCCCACACCAATGAGCAGTTCTTC
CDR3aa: CASSYPSHTNEQFF

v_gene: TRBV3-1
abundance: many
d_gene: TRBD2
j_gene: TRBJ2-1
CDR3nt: TGTGCCAGCAGCCAGGGACTAGCGGATTACAATGAGCAGTTCTTC
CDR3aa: CASSQGLADYNEQFF

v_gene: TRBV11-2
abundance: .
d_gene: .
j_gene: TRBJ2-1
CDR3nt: TGTGCCAGCAGCTTAGGCGGGGGATCGGGGGCCGCTTACAATGAGCAGTTCTTC
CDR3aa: CASSLGGGSGAAYNEQFF

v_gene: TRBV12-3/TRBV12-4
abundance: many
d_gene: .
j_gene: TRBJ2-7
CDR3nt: TGTGCCAGCAGCCTACAAAGACACGAGCAGTACTTC
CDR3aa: CASSLQRHEQYF

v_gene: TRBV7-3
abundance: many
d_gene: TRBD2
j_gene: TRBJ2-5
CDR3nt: TGTGCCAGCAGCTCAGGACTAGCGGGAGAGACCCAGTACTTC
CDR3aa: CASSSGLAGETQYF

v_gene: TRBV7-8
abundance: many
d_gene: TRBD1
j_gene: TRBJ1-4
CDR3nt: TGTGCCAGCAGCTGGCAGGGGGCGGAAAAACTGTTTTTT
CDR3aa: CASSWQGAEKLFF

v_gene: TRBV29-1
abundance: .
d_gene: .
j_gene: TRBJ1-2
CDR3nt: TGCAGCGTTGAAGATGGTTGGGGCGGACAGTCCTATGGCTACACCTTC
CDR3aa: CSVEDGWGGQSYGYTF

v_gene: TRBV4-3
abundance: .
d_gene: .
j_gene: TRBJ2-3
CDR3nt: TGCGCCAGCAGCCAAGATCTTGGAAGGGGCCGAGATACGCAGTATTTT
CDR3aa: CASSQDLGRGRDTQYF

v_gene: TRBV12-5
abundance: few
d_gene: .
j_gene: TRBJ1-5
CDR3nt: TGTGCTAGTGGTTCTTTACCGGATCAGCCCCAGCATTTT
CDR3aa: CASGSLPDQPQHF

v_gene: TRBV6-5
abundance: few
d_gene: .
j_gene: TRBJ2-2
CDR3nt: TGTGCCAGCAGTTCCGGAGACAACTACCCCGGGGAGCTGTTTTTT
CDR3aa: CASSSGDNYPGELFF

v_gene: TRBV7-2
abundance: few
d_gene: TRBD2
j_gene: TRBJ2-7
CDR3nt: TGTGCCAGCACCTCGGGCGGGAGAAACTACGAGCAGTACTTC
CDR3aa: CASTSGGRNYEQYF

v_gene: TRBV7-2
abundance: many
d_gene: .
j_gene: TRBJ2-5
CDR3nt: TGTGCCAGCAGCTCCCGGGCAAGTCAAGAGACCCAGTACTTC
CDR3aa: CASSSRASQETQYF

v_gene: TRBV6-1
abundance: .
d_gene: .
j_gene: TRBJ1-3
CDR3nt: TGTGCCAGCAGCCGGACAGATCCTTCTGGAAACACCATATATTTT
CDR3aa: CASSRTDPSGNTIYF

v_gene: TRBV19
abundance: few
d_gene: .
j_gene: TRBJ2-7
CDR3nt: TGTGCCAGTAGTTCCCGGGCGCGCGACTACGAGCAGTACTTC
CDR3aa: CASSSRARDYEQYF

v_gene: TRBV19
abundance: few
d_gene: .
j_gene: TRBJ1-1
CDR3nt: TGTGCCAGTAGTATAGATCGAGGGCACTCGGGGGAAGCTTTCTTT
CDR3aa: CASSIDRGHSGEAFF